A single TCR beta chain is shown here with its context. The entry originates in a study of OX40 agonist ivuxolimab in advanced cancers. With 1 base clipped from V and 1 base from J, the junction kept 4 bases outside the gene matches. Per germline, CDR1 MDHEN and CDR2 SYDVKM. This CDR3 has 15 residues. Clones were sequenced by immunoSEQ multiplex PCR, and TCRdb holds only the in-frame ones, with some missing. This table holds under 40,000 clones, 89% found once. V usage is TRBV28 and J usage is TRBJ2-7; 7 nucleotides match TRBD1. Sequenced here: CD4+ or CD8+ T cells sorted from blood, sampled in a trial of the OX40 agonist ivuxolimab. This TCR was sampled from an adult with an advanced solid tumor such as melanoma, head and neck, liver or kidney cancer. The CDR3 nucleotides read TGTGCCAGCAGTTTATCGCGGACAGGTTCCTACGAGCAGTACTTC. Translation gives CASSLSRTGSYEQYF.